This TCR beta chain stems from a study of blood T cells in healthy people across ages. General study results and limits: With unsorted PBMCs, a conclusive comparison of naive versus antigen-experienced cells was not possible.

Notes on this clonotype: Its antigen is undetermined.

This CDR3 spans 12 amino acids. Germline V lookup: CDR1 ENHRY, CDR2 SYGVKD. V was clipped by 7 bases and J by 10 bases; unmatched bases: 4. A second PCR of about 6 to 12 cycles used a sample-barcoded 5' primer and a J-beta primer mix. Paired-end reads containing CDR3 totaled no fewer than 2.5 million for each sample. Each CDR3 protein gets one entry after TCRdb re-called the 5' RACE reads with MiXCR. The sample includes 800,000 to 1,000,000 distinct CDR3 sequences, roughly 43% seen only once; the top ten take roughly an eighth. The donors, aged 6 to 90, were healthy Caucasians from Russia. The authors isolated at least 6 million PBMCs per sample.

Sequencing input: blood. This TCR was sampled from a man between 25 and 39 years old in good health. The chain carries TRBV10-3 and TRBJ2-1; 10 bases fit TRBD2. CDR3 protein: CAIKGTSAEQFF. The CDR3 DNA is TGTGCCATCAAGGGGACTAGCGCGGAGCAGTTCTTC.